This T cell receptor beta chain was profiled in a study of T cells after yellow fever vaccination. Study results and caveats: Researchers cautioned that FACS-sorted repertoires could harbor abundant clonotypes contaminating from the bulk population.

From the 5' RACE reads, TCRdb called clonotypes with MiXCR, one entry per CDR3 protein. The data contain some 600,000 distinct CDR3 sequences, less than 20% of them singletons. This CDR3 region has 16 residues. Germline CDR1 LGHNA, CDR2 YSLEER. Trimming cost V 5 bases and J 7 bases; bases outside gene matches: 14. As concerns this clonotype: Antigen specificity is unknown.

The V call is TRBV4-3, the J call TRBJ2-1; TRBD1 matches at 7 bases. Sequencing was performed on PBMCs, taken 5 days after the first yellow fever vaccination. This clonotype was obtained from a man younger than 35 who received the YFV17D yellow fever vaccine. CDR3 sequence reads: CASSSKATGSGNEQFF. CDR3 sequence (DNA): TGCGCCAGCAGCTCAAAGGCGACAGGGTCGGGGAATGAGCAGTTCTTC.